Listed below are T cell receptor beta chains from one sample, sequenced in a study of cytomegalovirus exposure and HLA in healthy donors. Sequenced by immunoSEQ multiplex PCR; TCRdb stores in-frame clones only, minus some. The sample contains roughly 180,000 clones, about 81% of which appear only once. Material for sequencing was PBMCs. The receptors derive from a man in his forties in good health and CMV-seronegative. The CDR3 runs from the conserved cysteine through the conserved F or W. Fields, in order: CDR3 DNA, CDR3 protein, D gene, V gene, J gene, clone size. D genes are given only for firm matches. Clone size appears in some rows only: once, few, many, or a class for an expanded clone.

cdr3_nt: TGCGCCAGCAGCTCAGGACAGGTCAGCAATCAGCCCCAGCATTTT
cdr3_aa: CASSSGQVSNQPQHF
d_call: TRBD1
v_call: TRBV5-1
j_call: TRBJ1-5
clone_size: -

cdr3_nt: TGTGCCAGCAGCTTGCGGGGAAAGAGTACCTACGAGCAGTACTTC
cdr3_aa: CASSLRGKSTYEQYF
d_call: -
v_call: TRBV5-6
j_call: TRBJ2-7
clone_size: -

cdr3_nt: TGTGCCAGCAGCTTGTTCGGTAGCGGGGGGGCGGACACCGGGGAGCTGTTTTTT
cdr3_aa: CASSLFGSGGADTGELFF
d_call: TRBD2
v_call: TRBV5-5
j_call: TRBJ2-2
clone_size: -

cdr3_nt: TGCGCCAGCGCTGACGGGGACTATGGCTACACCTTC
cdr3_aa: CASADGDYGYTF
d_call: -
v_call: TRBV5-1
j_call: TRBJ1-2
clone_size: -

cdr3_nt: TGCGCCAGCAGCCAGACCGACAGGGGGCGTAATGGCTACACCTTC
cdr3_aa: CASSQTDRGRNGYTF
d_call: TRBD1
v_call: TRBV4-1
j_call: TRBJ1-2
clone_size: -

cdr3_nt: TGTGCCAGCAGCCTATATCGTTATAGGGGGACCCAGTACTTC
cdr3_aa: CASSLYRYRGTQYF
d_call: -
v_call: TRBV14
j_call: TRBJ2-5
clone_size: -

cdr3_nt: TGTGCCAGCACTCGAGCCGGGACAGGGCGTCCTAACTATGGCTACACCTTC
cdr3_aa: CASTRAGTGRPNYGYTF
d_call: TRBD1
v_call: TRBV2
j_call: TRBJ1-2
clone_size: -

cdr3_nt: TGTGCCTGGAGTGTCAGGGGCGAGCAGTACTTC
cdr3_aa: CAWSVRGEQYF
d_call: -
v_call: TRBV30
j_call: TRBJ2-7
clone_size: -

cdr3_nt: TGTGCCAGCAGCTTAATTGCGGCCTCCAATGAGCAGTTCTTC
cdr3_aa: CASSLIAASNEQFF
d_call: -
v_call: TRBV7-3
j_call: TRBJ2-1
clone_size: -

cdr3_nt: TGTGCCAGCAGCGTAACCGGGACAGGGTCCTACGAGCAGTACTTC
cdr3_aa: CASSVTGTGSYEQYF
d_call: TRBD1
v_call: TRBV9
j_call: TRBJ2-7
clone_size: -

cdr3_nt: TGTGCCAGCAGCCAAGGGGGGGCTAGCGGGAGGGGGGCCTACAATGAGCAGTTCTTC
cdr3_aa: CASSQGGASGRGAYNEQFF
d_call: TRBD2
v_call: TRBV4-2
j_call: TRBJ2-1
clone_size: once

cdr3_nt: TGTGCCAGTAATAACCGGGACTTCTCAGGAACCGGGGAGCTGTTTTTT
cdr3_aa: CASNNRDFSGTGELFF
d_call: -
v_call: TRBV2
j_call: TRBJ2-2
clone_size: -

cdr3_nt: TGTGCCTCCCCGGGGGAGTCGAGCTATGGCTACACCTTC
cdr3_aa: CASPGESSYGYTF
d_call: -
v_call: TRBV30
j_call: TRBJ1-2
clone_size: -

cdr3_nt: TGTGCCAGCAGCGAACTACCGGGGGTGGGCAATCAGCCCCAGCATTTT
cdr3_aa: CASSELPGVGNQPQHF
d_call: -
v_call: TRBV2
j_call: TRBJ1-5
clone_size: once

cdr3_nt: TGCGCCAGCAGCGGTGGACAGGGAGAGACCCAGTACTTC
cdr3_aa: CASSGGQGETQYF
d_call: TRBD1
v_call: TRBV5-1
j_call: TRBJ2-5
clone_size: -

cdr3_nt: TGCAGCGTGCAACCGGGACAGACTGCCGAAGCTTTCTTT
cdr3_aa: CSVQPGQTAEAFF
d_call: TRBD1
v_call: TRBV29-1
j_call: TRBJ1-1
clone_size: -

cdr3_nt: TGTGCCAGCAGCTTAGGGACTAGCGGGGGTGGGGCCAACGTCCTGACTTTC
cdr3_aa: CASSLGTSGGGANVLTF
d_call: TRBD2
v_call: TRBV7-9
j_call: TRBJ2-6
clone_size: few

cdr3_nt: TGTGCCAGCAAAAGTAATACTTTAGGAGGGACAGGGTACGAGCAGTACTTC
cdr3_aa: CASKSNTLGGTGYEQYF
d_call: TRBD1
v_call: TRBV28
j_call: TRBJ2-7
clone_size: few

cdr3_nt: TGTGCCAGCAGCTTAGCTCGGGGTTTCTATAATTCACCCCTCCACTTT
cdr3_aa: CASSLARGFYNSPLHF
d_call: -
v_call: TRBV7-2
j_call: TRBJ1-6
clone_size: -

cdr3_nt: TGTGCCAGCAGCTTATCGAGGGCGGGTGAAGCTTTCTTT
cdr3_aa: CASSLSRAGEAFF
d_call: -
v_call: TRBV11-3
j_call: TRBJ1-1
clone_size: -

cdr3_nt: TGTGCCAGCAGCCAGTCTAGGGACAGGGGCTTATCAACCTACGAGCAGTACTTC
cdr3_aa: CASSQSRDRGLSTYEQYF
d_call: TRBD1
v_call: TRBV14
j_call: TRBJ2-7
clone_size: -

cdr3_nt: TGTGCCAGCAATAGGAGGCAGGGGGCAGGGGAGACCCAGTACTTC
cdr3_aa: CASNRRQGAGETQYF
d_call: TRBD1
v_call: TRBV2
j_call: TRBJ2-5
clone_size: -

cdr3_nt: TGTGCCAGCAGTTGGCAGGTGCGGACAAATTCACCCCTCCACTTT
cdr3_aa: CASSWQVRTNSPLHF
d_call: -
v_call: TRBV28
j_call: TRBJ1-6
clone_size: -

cdr3_nt: TGCGCCAGCAGCCAAGGGACTAGCGGGGGATATAACGAGCAGTACTTC
cdr3_aa: CASSQGTSGGYNEQYF
d_call: TRBD2
v_call: TRBV4-3
j_call: TRBJ2-7
clone_size: -

cdr3_nt: TGTGCCAGCAGTCTAGGAACCGGGACAGGGAGCTACGAGCAGTACTTC
cdr3_aa: CASSLGTGTGSYEQYF
d_call: TRBD1
v_call: TRBV7-3
j_call: TRBJ2-7
clone_size: -

cdr3_nt: TGTGCCAGCAGCTTAAACACCCCCCGGGAGCTGTTTTTT
cdr3_aa: CASSLNTPRELFF
d_call: -
v_call: TRBV7-2
j_call: TRBJ2-2
clone_size: -

cdr3_nt: TGCGCCACCAAAACTAGCGGGAGGCAGCCCGGGGGGAATGAGCAGTTCTTC
cdr3_aa: CATKTSGRQPGGNEQFF
d_call: TRBD2
v_call: TRBV10-2
j_call: TRBJ2-1
clone_size: -

cdr3_nt: TGTGCCTGGAGTCCCCAAGGGACAGCGCAAGAGACCCAGTACTTC
cdr3_aa: CAWSPQGTAQETQYF
d_call: TRBD1
v_call: TRBV30
j_call: TRBJ2-5
clone_size: -

cdr3_nt: TGCGCCAGCAGCTTCGAACAGGGAATGAGGAATGAGCAGTTCTTC
cdr3_aa: CASSFEQGMRNEQFF
d_call: -
v_call: TRBV5-1
j_call: TRBJ2-1
clone_size: -

cdr3_nt: TGTGCCAGCAGTAGCCCCCTCTCTCGCGGCGGGAGCTCGGACGAGCAGTACTTC
cdr3_aa: CASSSPLSRGGSSDEQYF
d_call: TRBD2
v_call: TRBV27
j_call: TRBJ2-7
clone_size: -

cdr3_nt: TGTGCCTGGAGTAGGGGAACTAACTATGGCTACACCTTC
cdr3_aa: CAWSRGTNYGYTF
d_call: -
v_call: TRBV30
j_call: TRBJ1-2
clone_size: -

cdr3_nt: TGTGCCAGCAGCTTAACCGGGACAAGATACAATGAGCAGTTCTTC
cdr3_aa: CASSLTGTRYNEQFF
d_call: -
v_call: TRBV7-3
j_call: TRBJ2-1
clone_size: -

cdr3_nt: TGTGCCTGGACAGGTAGTTTCGATTCACCCCTCCACTTT
cdr3_aa: CAWTGSFDSPLHF
d_call: -
v_call: TRBV30
j_call: TRBJ1-6
clone_size: once

cdr3_nt: TGTGCCAGCACCCCCGGGATTGGCAGTAGCACAGATACGCAGTATTTT
cdr3_aa: CASTPGIGSSTDTQYF
d_call: -
v_call: TRBV6-6
j_call: TRBJ2-3
clone_size: few

cdr3_nt: TGTGCCAGCAGCTTAAGTTTGGCTAGCGCAGATACGCAGTATTTT
cdr3_aa: CASSLSLASADTQYF
d_call: -
v_call: TRBV7-9
j_call: TRBJ2-3
clone_size: -

cdr3_nt: TGTGCCAGCAGCCTCCAGGGGGGACCCACCAATGAGCAGTTCTTC
cdr3_aa: CASSLQGGPTNEQFF
d_call: -
v_call: TRBV7-9
j_call: TRBJ2-1
clone_size: -

cdr3_nt: TGTGCCAGCTCACCACCTGGCAGCGAATACGAGCAGTACTTC
cdr3_aa: CASSPPGSEYEQYF
d_call: -
v_call: TRBV18
j_call: TRBJ2-7
clone_size: -

cdr3_nt: TGTGCCAGCAGCCTACAGGAGAACACTGAAGCTTTCTTT
cdr3_aa: CASSLQENTEAFF
d_call: -
v_call: TRBV7-2
j_call: TRBJ1-1
clone_size: -

cdr3_nt: TGTGCCAGCGGGGGACTAGCGGGAGACTTCGAGCAGTACTTC
cdr3_aa: CASGGLAGDFEQYF
d_call: TRBD2
v_call: TRBV25-1
j_call: TRBJ2-7
clone_size: few

cdr3_nt: TGTGCCAGCAGTTTAACCGGGACTAGCGGGGGGGCTCAGTTCTTC
cdr3_aa: CASSLTGTSGGAQFF
d_call: TRBD2
v_call: TRBV6-5
j_call: TRBJ2-1
clone_size: few

cdr3_nt: TGTGCCAGCAGATCGACAGTGACATACTATGGCTACACCTTC
cdr3_aa: CASRSTVTYYGYTF
d_call: -
v_call: TRBV2
j_call: TRBJ1-2
clone_size: -

cdr3_nt: TGTGCCAGCAGCCCCCCTAGCGGGAGGGAGCTGGAGACCCAGTACTTC
cdr3_aa: CASSPPSGRELETQYF
d_call: TRBD2
v_call: TRBV9
j_call: TRBJ2-5
clone_size: once

cdr3_nt: TGTGCCAGCAGATCTGGCCGGCGGAAAAACACTGAAGCTTTCTTT
cdr3_aa: CASRSGRRKNTEAFF
d_call: -
v_call: TRBV6-5
j_call: TRBJ1-1
clone_size: -

cdr3_nt: TGTGCCAGCAGCTTACAGGGGGCGGGTGAAAAACTGTTTTTT
cdr3_aa: CASSLQGAGEKLFF
d_call: TRBD1
v_call: TRBV7-2
j_call: TRBJ1-4
clone_size: -

cdr3_nt: TGTGCCAGTACACCTGACAGTCGCCCGAATCAGCCCCAGCATTTT
cdr3_aa: CASTPDSRPNQPQHF
d_call: -
v_call: TRBV19
j_call: TRBJ1-5
clone_size: -

cdr3_nt: TGTGCCAGCAGTTCCCTATCCACCGGGGAGCTGTTTTTT
cdr3_aa: CASSSLSTGELFF
d_call: -
v_call: TRBV6-6
j_call: TRBJ2-2
clone_size: -

cdr3_nt: TGTGCCAGCAGCCGACAGGGGAGCAATCAGCCCCAGCATTTT
cdr3_aa: CASSRQGSNQPQHF
d_call: TRBD1
v_call: TRBV7-9
j_call: TRBJ1-5
clone_size: -

cdr3_nt: TGTGCCAGCAGCCTCTTCCCTAGCGGGGGCGGGGACAATGAGCAGTTCTTC
cdr3_aa: CASSLFPSGGGDNEQFF
d_call: TRBD2
v_call: TRBV11-2
j_call: TRBJ2-1
clone_size: -

cdr3_nt: TGTGCCAGCAGCTTAAGCAGGGAGGGACACACTGAAGCTTTCTTT
cdr3_aa: CASSLSREGHTEAFF
d_call: -
v_call: TRBV7-3
j_call: TRBJ1-1
clone_size: -

cdr3_nt: TGTGCCAGCAGAGAGGGGGTGCCTGAAGCTTTCTTT
cdr3_aa: CASREGVPEAFF
d_call: -
v_call: TRBV28
j_call: TRBJ1-1
clone_size: -

cdr3_nt: TGTGCCAGCAGCTTAACGGGACTAGCGGGAGTAGATACGCAGTATTTT
cdr3_aa: CASSLTGLAGVDTQYF
d_call: TRBD2
v_call: TRBV7-3
j_call: TRBJ2-3
clone_size: -

cdr3_nt: TGTGCCAGCAGCAATTCCTTCCGGACTGGGAATGAGCAGTTCTTC
cdr3_aa: CASSNSFRTGNEQFF
d_call: -
v_call: TRBV27
j_call: TRBJ2-1
clone_size: -

cdr3_nt: TGTGCCAGCAGTTCCTACGTCAGGGAAATCCACAATGGCTACACCTTC
cdr3_aa: CASSSYVREIHNGYTF
d_call: -
v_call: TRBV6-5
j_call: TRBJ1-2
clone_size: -

cdr3_nt: TGTGCCAGCAGCCCAGAAATGCGAGGTCGGGGCTACACCTTC
cdr3_aa: CASSPEMRGRGYTF
d_call: -
v_call: TRBV7-2
j_call: TRBJ1-2
clone_size: -